The clone carrying this TCR beta chain was counted many times. What it binds is unknown. TCRdb ran MiXCR on the 5' RACE reads and lists one entry per CDR3 protein. The table records about 170,000 distinct CDR3 sequences, 10% to 15% of them present only once. This specimen belongs to a study of T-cell memory formation after mild COVID-19. Whole-study results and caveats: Some clones that responded turned up in pre-infection memory, which suggests that cross-reactive memory joined in. Confirmation of SARS-CoV-2 specificity was lacking for second-wave clones peaking day 37. For contracting clones, CD4+ ones sat mainly in CM and EM, CD8+ in EMRA. Later expanders leaned CD4+, whereas day 15 to 85 contracting clones were balanced CD4/CD8.

The CDR3 runs 15 residues. Trimming stripped 5 bases from V and 2 bases from J, with 14 bases between. The V gene's germline CDR1 is SGHRS and CDR2 YFSETQ. The sequence was obtained from a man aged 18 to 29 who had mild COVID-19 (a few samples of this study predate the infection). Cell type and time point are not known. V and J are TRBV5-1 and TRBJ2-1; D unclear. The sequenced sample consisted of PBMCs or a T cell subset sorted from them (not recorded which). The CDR3 reads CASRARPGAYNEQFF. CDR3 DNA sequence: TGCGCCAGCAGAGCGAGGCCTGGGGCCTACAATGAGCAGTTCTTC.